These 29 T cell receptor beta chains were sequenced from one sample in a study of T-cell memory formation after mild COVID-19. TCRdb processed the 5' RACE reads anew with MiXCR; each CDR3 protein has one entry. The sample contains 470,000 or so distinct CDR3 sequences, approximately 20% of which appear only once. Sequencing used PBMCs or a T cell subset sorted from them (not recorded which). The receptors were sampled from an adult woman who had mild COVID-19 (a few samples of this study predate the infection). Cell type and time point are not known.

V is TRBV10-3 and J is TRBJ2-1, with 8 bases aligning to TRBD2. Germline-derived CDR1 and CDR2 are ENHRY and SYGVKD. This CDR3 contains 13 residues. With V trimmed by 10 bases and J by 3 bases, 5 bases remained unmatched. The chain's CDR3 is CASSGKVYNEQFF. The CDR3, as DNA: TGTGCCAGTAGCGGGAAGGTCTACAATGAGCAGTTCTTC.

The chain links TRBV4-1 to TRBJ2-7; 7 bases align to TRBD1. In germline, CDR1 is MGHRA, CDR2 YSYEKL. The CDR3 spans 16 residues. The V segment lost 1 base and the J segment 0 bases; nucleotides outside the gene matches: 6. CDR3 DNA sequence: TGCGCCAGCAGCCAAGTTCTACAGGGGAGCTCCTACGAGCAGTACTTC. Encoded protein: CASSQVLQGSSYEQYF.

The chain couples TRBV7-6 to TRBJ1-4, with TRBD1 as a possible D gene (5 bases). The CDR3 consists of 13 residues. V lost 5 bases and J lost 7, with 11 bases in between. Germline CDR1 is SGHVS and CDR2 is FNYEAQ. In nucleotides, the CDR3 is TGTGCCAGCAGCCCCCGGGGCGGTGAAAAACTGTTTTTT. Translated: CASSPRGGEKLFF.

The genes are TRBV15 and TRBJ2-4; TRBD1 aligns across 8 bases. CDR3 length: 12 residues. CDR1 LNHNV and CDR2 YYDKDF come from the germline V gene (reference sequence). The junction had 4 bases not matched to a gene; V was cut back by 8 bases and J by 7 bases. In nucleotides, the CDR3 is TGTGCCACCGGACAGGGCGAGAACATTCAGTACTTC. This codes for CATGQGENIQYF.

This clonotype was found a few times. This sequence joins TRBV27 and TRBJ1-1; weak D call: TRBD1 (5 bases). CDR1 MNHEY and CDR2 SMNVEV come from the germline V gene (reference sequence). V was shortened by 3 bases and J by 2 bases, with 13 bases between the two germline ends. There are 15 residues in the CDR3. The DNA of the CDR3 is TGTGCCAGCAGTTTTTCCACCGGGGGAAACACTGAAGCTTTCTTT. Translated: CASSFSTGGNTEAFF.

This clonotype was recorded a few times. The chain couples TRBV5-1 to TRBJ1-1; TRBD1 is a possible D gene (5 bases). CDR1 is SGHRS and CDR2 is YFSETQ in the germline V gene. This CDR3 region has 14 residues. V lost 5 bases, J lost 0 bases, and 11 bases lay in between. The CDR3 is CASRAGTVNTEAFF. For the CDR3, the DNA is TGCGCCAGCAGGGCCGGGACGGTGAACACTGAAGCTTTCTTT.

There are a few counts of this clonotype. The V gene is TRBV7-6, the J gene TRBJ2-5, with D perhaps being TRBD1 or TRBD2 (5 bases each). Germline lookup yields CDR1 SGHVS and CDR2 FNYEAQ. Trimming pared 1 base from V and 1 base from J, leaving 10 bases between. This CDR3 has 15 amino acids. The CDR3 here is CASSLEVGAQETQYF. The DNA for the CDR3 is TGTGCCAGCAGCTTAGAAGTCGGGGCCCAAGAGACCCAGTACTTC.

CDR3 in amino acids: CSARDNGNTIYF. The CDR3 DNA is TGCAGTGCTAGAGATAACGGAAACACCATATATTTT. The chain is built from TRBV20-1 and TRBJ1-3; D is unresolved. Germline loops: CDR1 DFQATT, CDR2 SNEGSKA (reference sequence). V was pared by 0 bases and J by 4 bases, with 4 bases between. The CDR3 runs to 12 residues.

The chain joins TRBV7-8 to TRBJ2-3; unclear D gene. This CDR3 spans 16 amino acids. CDR1 and CDR2 (germline): SGHVS, FQNEAQ. V was trimmed by 5 bases and J by 3 bases, leaving 18 bases between them. The CDR3 coding sequence is TGTGCCAGCAGCCCCCATCGCGGCAGCGTGACAGATACGCAGTATTTT. Translating gives CASSPHRGSVTDTQYF.

On this clonotype: Germline is not matched at one junction end, which may reflect a read error. The V gene is TRBV27, the J gene TRBJ1-2; 8 bases fit TRBD1. Germline V CDR1 and CDR2: MNHEY, SMNVEV (reference sequence). This CDR3 region has 15 residues. As DNA, the CDR3 is TGTGCCAGCAGTTTATCTCAGGGGGCTAAGTATGGCTACACCTTC. It yields the protein CASSLSQGAKYGYTF.

This clonotype was seen only a few times. This rearrangement joins TRBV7-2 to TRBJ2-7; TRBD2 matches 7 bases. Trimming cost V 3 bases and J 0 bases; bases outside gene matches: 5. There are 15 residues in the CDR3. Germline CDR1 reads SGHTA; CDR2 reads FQGNSA. The CDR3 sequence: CASSLGRGDSYEQYF. The CDR3 nucleotides are TGTGCCAGCAGCTTGGGGAGGGGAGACTCCTACGAGCAGTACTTC.

V usage is TRBV10-2 and J usage is TRBJ1-1, with 10 bases fitting TRBD1. The CDR3 length is 15 residues. In germline, CDR1 is WSHSY, CDR2 SAAADI. Trimming cost V 5 bases and J 5 bases; bases outside gene matches: 8. CDR3 residues: CASSFPGQGSTEAFF. CDR3 bases: TGCGCCAGCAGTTTTCCGGGACAGGGGTCGACTGAAGCTTTCTTT.

The gene calls are TRBV15 and TRBJ2-3; TRBD1 agrees at 9 bases. V was clipped by 6 bases and J by 0 bases; unmatched bases: 7. In germline, CDR1 is LNHNV, CDR2 YYDKDF (reference sequence). The CDR3 spans 16 residues. The CDR3 DNA reads as TGTGCCACCAGGGAAACAGGGGGCTTTAGCACAGATACGCAGTATTTT. It specifies CATRETGGFSTDTQYF.

The rearrangement uses TRBV7-2 and TRBJ2-7; D perhaps matches TRBD2 (6 bases). In germline, CDR1 is SGHTA, CDR2 FQGNSA. V lost 7 bases to trimming and J lost 1 base, with 14 bases between them. This CDR3 has 14 residues. This CDR3 is CASTLRGSSYEQYF. The CDR3 DNA reads TGTGCCAGCACGCTGCGGGGCAGTTCCTACGAGCAGTACTTC.

This clonotype has a count of ten or more. The chain joins TRBV5-6 to TRBJ1-5; D gene uncertain. Germline V gives CDR1 SGHDT, CDR2 YYEEEE. Trimming cost V 0 bases and J 4 bases, with 8 bases left between them. This CDR3 has 14 amino acids. The CDR3 DNA reads as TGTGCCAGCAGCTTGGCTCAGGTGAATCAGCCCCAGCATTTT. This encodes CASSLAQVNQPQHF.

The chain combines TRBV20-1 with TRBJ1-6, with D unresolved. V lost 5 bases to trimming and J lost 3 bases, with 14 bases between them. The germline gives CDR1 DFQATT, CDR2 SNEGSKA (reference sequence). The CDR3 length is 15 residues. CDR3 DNA sequence: TGCAGTGCTCGCCCTGAGGGAAGCTATAATTCACCCCTCCACTTT. It yields the protein CSARPEGSYNSPLHF.

This clonotype was counted only a few times. This chain links TRBV11-2 with TRBJ2-1; the D is unclear. The length of the CDR3 is 15 residues. The V end lost 5 bases, the J end lost 10 bases, and 21 bases lay between the germline ends. Germline CDR1 reads SGHAT; CDR2 reads FQNNGV. The CDR3 coding sequence is TGTGCCAGCAGCCCCCTTCGGCGCGGTAAAGGCGAGCAGTTCTTC. Its translation is CASSPLRRGKGEQFF.

In this sample, this clonotype turned up a few times. CDR3 region: CASSSGLVRGYEQYF. The CDR3 bases are TGTGCCAGCAGCTCCGGACTAGTAAGGGGTTACGAGCAGTACTTC. The J gene is TRBJ2-7, the V gene TRBV13, with 7 bases fitting TRBD2. The trim removed 4 bases at V and 4 bases at J, leaving 10 bases unmatched. CDR1 and CDR2 from the germline V gene are PRHDT and FYEKMQ (reference sequence). The CDR3 length is 15 residues.

The chain employs TRBV20-1 and TRBJ1-6, with 7 bases fitting TRBD1. Germline CDR1 and CDR2: DFQATT and SNEGSKA (reference sequence). This CDR3 comprises 16 residues. V lost 3 bases and J lost 6; bases outside the gene matches: 11. The CDR3 spells CSASNVVRGGNSPLHF. DNA of the CDR3: TGCAGTGCTAGTAACGTCGTCAGGGGGGGTAATTCACCCCTCCACTTT.

The rearrangement links TRBV5-4 to TRBJ1-2; maybe TRBD1 (6 bases). Germline CDR1 and CDR2: SGHNT and YYREEE (reference sequence). V lost 0 bases to trimming and J lost 4 bases, with 10 bases between them. The CDR3 sequence is 14 residues long. CDR3 DNA: TGTGCCAGCAGCTTGGATCGGACAGCCTATGGCTACACCTTC. This gives the protein CASSLDRTAYGYTF. Combining the CDR3 with reference TRBV5-4 and TRBJ1-2 gives the whole variable domain ETGVTQSPTHLIKTRGQQVTLRCSSQSGHNTVSWYQQALGQGPQFIFQYYREEENGRGNFPPRFSGLQFPNYSSELNVNALELDDSALYLCASSLDRTAYGYTFGSGTRLTVV.

This clonotype was seen a few times. The V and J genes are TRBV20-1 and TRBJ1-1; perhaps TRBD1 as D (5 bases). Between the trimmed V and J ends, which lost 0 bases and 2 bases, there was a span of 10 bases. The CDR3 contains 14 residues. CDR1 and CDR2 (germline): DFQATT, SNEGSKA (reference sequence). The CDR3 nucleotides are TGCAGTGCTAGAGAAGACAGTTTTAACACTGAAGCTTTCTTT. Translating gives CSAREDSFNTEAFF.

The V and J genes are TRBV9 and TRBJ2-3; tentative D call: TRBD2 (6 bases). CDR1 is SGDLS, CDR2 YYNGEE, per germline. The CDR3 is made up of 18 amino acids. Deletions cut 4 bases from V and 4 bases from J, with 25 bases between. The CDR3 sequence is CASSFSWEAPNSPDTQYF. Written as DNA, the CDR3 is TGTGCCAGCAGCTTCTCGTGGGAGGCGCCTAACTCGCCAGATACGCAGTATTTT.

This clonotype has only a few counts. V gene TRBV11-2 combines with J gene TRBJ2-3; D remains unclear. Germline V gene lookup returns CDR1 SGHAT and CDR2 FQNNGV. The CDR3 sequence is 13 residues long. V was shortened by 2 bases and J by 6 bases, with 9 bases between the two germline ends. This chain's CDR3 is CASSLNIADTQYF. Here the CDR3 DNA reads TGTGCCAGCAGCTTAAATATTGCGGATACGCAGTATTTT.

The chain links TRBV29-1 to TRBJ2-7; 8 positions agree with TRBD1. The CDR3 consists of 11 residues. V shed 6 bases, J shed 8 bases, and the junction held 6 bases outside the gene matches. Germline V gives CDR1 SQVTM, CDR2 ANQGSEA. CDR3 nucleotides: TGCAGCGTCGATTCAGGGGGCAAGCAGTACTTC. Translating gives CSVDSGGKQYF.

Only one count was recorded for this clonotype. The junction does not match germline at one end; this may be a read error. J is TRBJ2-1 and V is TRBV5-1; tentative D call: TRBD2 (6 bases). This CDR3 region has 13 residues. Per the germline V gene, CDR1 is SGHRS and CDR2 is YFSETQ. CDR3: CDSSWRGTGEQFF. The CDR3 DNA follows: TGCGACAGCAGCTGGAGGGGTACGGGTGAGCAGTTCTTC. Full variable domain (missing parts from reference TRBV5-1 and TRBJ2-1): KAGVTQTPRYLIKTRGQQVTLSCSPISGHRSVSWYQQTPGQGLQFLFEYFSETQRNKGNFPGRFSGRQFSNSRSEMNVSTLELGDSALYLCDSSWRGTGEQFFGPGTRLTVL.

The genes are TRBV7-2 and TRBJ1-5; D remains unclear. The CDR3 is made up of 15 amino acids. Germline V gene sequence: CDR1 SGHTA, CDR2 FQGNSA. The V gene lost 5 bases and the J gene lost 0 bases, with 11 bases spanning the gap. CDR3 protein: CASSRARNSNQPQHF. DNA of the CDR3: TGTGCCAGCAGCCGCGCACGTAATAGCAATCAGCCCCAGCATTTT.

The chain recombines TRBV11-1 with TRBJ2-1; no clear D. The length of the CDR3 is 15 residues. Germline CDR1 reads SGHAT; CDR2 reads FQDESV (reference sequence). With 0 bases removed from V and 3 bases from J, the gap between germline ends came to 9 bases. The CDR3 sequence: CASSLAILGYNEQFF. The CDR3 DNA follows: TGTGCCAGCAGCTTAGCGATTCTGGGCTACAATGAGCAGTTCTTC.

The table lists this clonotype with a few counts. V usage is TRBV19 and J usage is TRBJ2-3; the match to TRBD2 covers 7 bases. The length of the CDR3 is 16 residues. Trimming took 4 bases from V and 1 from J; bases not matched to a gene: 8. Germline V gene sequence: CDR1 LNHDA, CDR2 SQIVND (reference sequence). CDR3 residues: CASSTRRGVGTDTQYF. As DNA, the CDR3 is TGTGCCAGTAGTACCCGCCGGGGGGTAGGCACAGATACGCAGTATTTT.

The CDR3 protein is CAGGGGTYEQYF. Here the CDR3 DNA reads TGTGCCGGAGGGGGGGGAACCTACGAGCAGTACTTC. The chain uses TRBV30 and TRBJ2-7, with a weak D call TRBD2 (7 bases). CDR3 length: 12 amino acids. V lost 8 bases and J lost 2, with 13 bases in between. Per germline, CDR1 GTSNPN and CDR2 SVGIG (reference sequence).